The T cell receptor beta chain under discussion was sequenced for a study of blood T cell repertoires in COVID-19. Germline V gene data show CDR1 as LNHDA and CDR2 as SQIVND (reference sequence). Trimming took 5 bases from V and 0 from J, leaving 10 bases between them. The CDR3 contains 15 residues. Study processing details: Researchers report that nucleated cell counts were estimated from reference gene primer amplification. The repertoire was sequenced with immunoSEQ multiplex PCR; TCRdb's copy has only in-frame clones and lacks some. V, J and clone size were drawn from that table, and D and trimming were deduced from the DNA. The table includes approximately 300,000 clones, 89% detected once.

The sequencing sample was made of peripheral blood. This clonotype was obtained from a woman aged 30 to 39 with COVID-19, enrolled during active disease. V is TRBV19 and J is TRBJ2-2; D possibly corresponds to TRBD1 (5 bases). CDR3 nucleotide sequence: TGTGCCAGTAGTGTCCAGGGAACGAACACCGGGGAGCTGTTTTTT. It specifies CASSVQGTNTGELFF.